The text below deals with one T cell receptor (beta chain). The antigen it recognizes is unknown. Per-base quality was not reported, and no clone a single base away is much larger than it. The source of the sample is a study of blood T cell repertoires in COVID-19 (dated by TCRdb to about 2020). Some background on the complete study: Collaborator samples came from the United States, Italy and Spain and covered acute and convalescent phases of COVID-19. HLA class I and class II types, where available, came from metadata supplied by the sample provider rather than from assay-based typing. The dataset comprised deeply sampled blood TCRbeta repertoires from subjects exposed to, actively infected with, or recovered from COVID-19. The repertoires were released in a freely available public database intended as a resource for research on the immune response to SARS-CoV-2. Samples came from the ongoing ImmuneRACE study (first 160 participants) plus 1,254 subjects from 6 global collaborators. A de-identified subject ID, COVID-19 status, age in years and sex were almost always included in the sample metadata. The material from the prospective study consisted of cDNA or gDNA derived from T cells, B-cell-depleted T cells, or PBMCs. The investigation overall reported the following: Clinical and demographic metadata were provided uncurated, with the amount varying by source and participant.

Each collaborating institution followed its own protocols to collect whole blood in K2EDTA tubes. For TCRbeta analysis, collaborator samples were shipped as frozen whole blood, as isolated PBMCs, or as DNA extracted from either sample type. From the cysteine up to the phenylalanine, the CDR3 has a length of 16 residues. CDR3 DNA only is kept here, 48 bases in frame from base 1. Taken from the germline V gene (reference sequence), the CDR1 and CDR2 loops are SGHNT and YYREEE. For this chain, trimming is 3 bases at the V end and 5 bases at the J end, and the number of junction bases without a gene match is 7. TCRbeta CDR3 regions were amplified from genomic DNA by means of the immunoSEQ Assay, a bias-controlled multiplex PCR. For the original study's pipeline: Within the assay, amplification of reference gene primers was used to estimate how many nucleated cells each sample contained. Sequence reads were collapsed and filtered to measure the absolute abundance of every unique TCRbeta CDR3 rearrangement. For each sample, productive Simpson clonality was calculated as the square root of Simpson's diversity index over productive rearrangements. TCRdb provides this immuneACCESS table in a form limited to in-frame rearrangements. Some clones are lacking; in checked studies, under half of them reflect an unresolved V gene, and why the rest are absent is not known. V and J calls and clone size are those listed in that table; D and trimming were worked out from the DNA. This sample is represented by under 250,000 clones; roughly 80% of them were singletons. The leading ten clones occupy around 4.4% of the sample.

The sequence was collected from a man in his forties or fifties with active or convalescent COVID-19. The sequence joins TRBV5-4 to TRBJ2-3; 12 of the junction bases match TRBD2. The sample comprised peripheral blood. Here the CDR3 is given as CASSSRLAGAQDTQYF. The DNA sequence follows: TGTGCCAGCAGCTCCAGACTAGCGGGGGCTCAAGATACGCAGTATTTT.